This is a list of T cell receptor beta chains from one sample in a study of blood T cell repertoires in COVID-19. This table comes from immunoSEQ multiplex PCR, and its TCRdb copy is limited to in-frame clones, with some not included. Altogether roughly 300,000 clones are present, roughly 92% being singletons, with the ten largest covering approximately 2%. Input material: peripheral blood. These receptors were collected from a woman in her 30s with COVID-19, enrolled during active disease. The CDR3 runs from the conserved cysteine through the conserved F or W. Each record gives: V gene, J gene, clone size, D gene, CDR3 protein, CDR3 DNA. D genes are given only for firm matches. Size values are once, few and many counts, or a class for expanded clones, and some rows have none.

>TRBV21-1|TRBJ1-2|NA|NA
CASSKGPLLTGFYGYTF
TGTGCCAGCAGCAAAGGTCCCCTATTGACAGGGTTCTATGGCTACACCTTC
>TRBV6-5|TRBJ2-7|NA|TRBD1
CASTWTGVAYEQYF
TGTGCCAGCACCTGGACAGGGGTAGCCTACGAGCAGTACTTC
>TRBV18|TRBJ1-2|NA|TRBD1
CASSPGQGTNYGYTF
TGTGCCAGCTCACCGGGACAGGGTACTAACTATGGCTACACCTTC
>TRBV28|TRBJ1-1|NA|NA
CASRRTEAFF
TGTGCCAGCCGGAGGACTGAAGCTTTCTTT
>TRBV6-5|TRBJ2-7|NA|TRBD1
CASSPRTGSHEQYF
TGTGCCAGCAGTCCACGGACAGGGAGTCACGAGCAGTACTTC
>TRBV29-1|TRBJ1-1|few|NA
CSVEGQGNTEAFF
TGCAGCGTTGAAGGGCAGGGGAACACTGAAGCTTTCTTT
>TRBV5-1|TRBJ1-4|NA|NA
CASSSWGQGPGSHEKLFF
TGCGCCAGCAGCTCATGGGGCCAGGGGCCGGGCTCGCATGAAAAACTGTTTTTT
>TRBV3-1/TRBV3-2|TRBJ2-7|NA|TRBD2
CASSRGTSGRKGYEQYF
TGTGCCAGCAGCCGGGGGACTAGCGGGAGGAAAGGCTACGAGCAGTACTTC
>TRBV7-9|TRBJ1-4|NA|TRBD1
CASSLVDRGSGLANEKLFF
TGTGCCAGCAGCTTAGTGGACAGGGGATCTGGTCTCGCTAATGAAAAACTGTTTTTT
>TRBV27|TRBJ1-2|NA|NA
CASSWGGTLNYGYTF
TGTGCCAGCAGCTGGGGGGGCACCCTAAACTATGGCTACACCTTC
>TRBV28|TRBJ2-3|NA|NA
CASSLGRGDTQYF
TGTGCCAGCAGTTTGGGCCGGGGGGATACGCAGTATTTT
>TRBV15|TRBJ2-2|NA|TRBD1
CATSRGTGGNTGELFF
TGTGCCACCAGCAGGGGGACAGGGGGCAACACCGGGGAGCTGTTTTTT
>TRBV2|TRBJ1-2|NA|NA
CASSESPPGHYTF
TGTGCCAGCAGCGAATCCCCACCTGGACACTACACCTTC
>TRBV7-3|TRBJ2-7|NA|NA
CASSPLGGTYEQYF
TGTGCCAGCAGCCCTTTGGGGGGAACCTACGAGCAGTACTTC
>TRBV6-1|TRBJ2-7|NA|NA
CASSEGPRGTYEQYF
TGTGCCAGCAGTGAAGGGCCCCGCGGGACCTACGAGCAGTACTTC
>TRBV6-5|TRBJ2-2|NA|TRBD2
CASSSWSGSRKGELFF
TGTGCCAGCAGTTCCTGGAGCGGGAGTAGGAAAGGGGAGCTGTTTTTT
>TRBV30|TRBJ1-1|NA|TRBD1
CAWGGQGGAEAFF
TGTGCCTGGGGAGGACAGGGCGGCGCTGAAGCTTTCTTT
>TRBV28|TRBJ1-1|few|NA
CAGSGVMNTEAFF
TGTGCCGGTTCCGGGGTTATGAACACTGAAGCTTTCTTT
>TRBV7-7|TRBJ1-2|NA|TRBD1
CASSLVLTGFGGYTF
TGTGCCAGCAGCTTAGTTTTGACAGGGTTCGGTGGCTACACCTTC
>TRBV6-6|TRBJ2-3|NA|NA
CASSYIGTTSTDTQYF
TGTGCCAGCAGTTACATAGGGACAACTAGCACAGATACGCAGTATTTT
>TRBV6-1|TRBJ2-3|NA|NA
CASSEALQGTDTQYF
TGTGCCAGCAGTGAAGCGCTTCAGGGAACAGATACGCAGTATTTT
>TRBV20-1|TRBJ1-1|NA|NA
CSAQTENEAFF
TGCAGTGCCCAGACAGAGAATGAAGCTTTCTTT
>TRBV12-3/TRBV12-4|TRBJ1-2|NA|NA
CASRSNYGYTF
TGTGCCAGCAGGAGTAACTATGGCTACACCTTC
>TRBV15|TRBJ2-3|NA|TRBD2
CATSRDLAGAIDTQYF
TGTGCCACCAGCAGAGATTTAGCGGGAGCGATAGATACGCAGTATTTT
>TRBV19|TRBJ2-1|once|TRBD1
CASSVQGASNEQFF
TGTGCCAGTAGTGTGCAGGGGGCGAGTAATGAGCAGTTCTTC
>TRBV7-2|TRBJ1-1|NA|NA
CASSFDSSTWGEAFF
TGTGCCAGCAGCTTTGACAGCTCCACTTGGGGTGAAGCTTTCTTT
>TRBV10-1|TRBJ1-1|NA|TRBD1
CASSASRGVNTEAFF
TGCGCCAGCAGTGCTAGCAGGGGGGTGAACACTGAAGCTTTCTTT
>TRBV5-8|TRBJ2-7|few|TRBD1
CASSLFTGASSYEQYF
TGTGCCAGCAGCTTATTTACAGGGGCGAGCTCCTACGAGCAGTACTTC
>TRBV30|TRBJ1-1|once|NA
CAWSVNSNTEAFF
TGTGCCTGGAGTGTTAACAGTAACACTGAAGCTTTCTTT
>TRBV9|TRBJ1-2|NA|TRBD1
CASSVGTGGNGYGYTF
TGTGCCAGCAGCGTAGGGACAGGGGGAAATGGCTATGGCTACACCTTC
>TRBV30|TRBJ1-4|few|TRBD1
CACSPGQGAEKLFF
TGTGCCTGCTCTCCGGGACAGGGAGCGGAAAAACTGTTTTTT
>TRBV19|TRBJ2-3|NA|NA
CATSGFSTDTQYF
TGTGCCACCTCGGGATTCAGCACAGATACGCAGTATTTT
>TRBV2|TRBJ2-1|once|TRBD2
CASTSGSYNEQFF
TGTGCCAGCACCAGCGGGAGCTACAATGAGCAGTTCTTC
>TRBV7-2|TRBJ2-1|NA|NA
CASSFYQGLGNEQFF
TGTGCCAGCAGCTTTTATCAGGGGCTGGGTAATGAGCAGTTCTTC
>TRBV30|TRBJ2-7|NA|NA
CAWGTGKRIGEQYF
TGTGCCTGGGGAACAGGGAAGCGGATCGGCGAGCAGTACTTC
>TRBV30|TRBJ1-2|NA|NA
CAWTPGGDYGYTF
TGTGCCTGGACCCCGGGGGGGGACTATGGCTACACCTTC
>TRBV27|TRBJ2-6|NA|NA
CASSSTGLGANVLTF
TGTGCCAGCAGTTCAACAGGGCTTGGGGCCAACGTCCTGACTTTC
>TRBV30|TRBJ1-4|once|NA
CAWGQGHEKLFF
TGTGCCTGGGGGCAGGGTCACGAAAAACTGTTTTTT
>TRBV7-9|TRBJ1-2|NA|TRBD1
CASSLRRGRGYTF
TGTGCCAGCAGCTTGAGAAGGGGGCGAGGCTACACCTTC
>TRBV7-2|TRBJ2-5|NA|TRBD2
CASRRRGGRFETQYF
TGTGCCAGCAGGCGGCGTGGCGGGAGGTTTGAGACCCAGTACTTC
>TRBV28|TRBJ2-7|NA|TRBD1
CASTQWTGRYEQYF
TGTGCCAGCACCCAGTGGACAGGCAGGTACGAGCAGTACTTC
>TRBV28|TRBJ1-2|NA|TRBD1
CASSARDRESNYGYTF
TGTGCCAGCAGTGCCCGGGACAGGGAAAGTAACTATGGCTACACCTTC
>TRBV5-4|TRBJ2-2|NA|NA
CASSPVGGGLSGELFF
TGTGCCAGCAGTCCCGTTGGGGGAGGTCTTAGCGGGGAGCTGTTTTTT
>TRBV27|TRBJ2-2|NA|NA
CASSLQGFTGELFF
TGTGCCAGCAGTCTACAGGGATTCACCGGGGAGCTGTTTTTT